This entry concerns a single T cell receptor beta chain. Antigen: not known. TCRdb re-called the 5' RACE reads with MiXCR, one entry per CDR3 protein. The table lists 500,000 to 550,000 distinct CDR3 sequences, 20% to 25% of them singletons. CDR1 and CDR2 (germline): KGHDR, SFDVKD. The CDR3 spans 15 residues. The V and J ends lost 4 bases and 2 bases respectively, with 13 bases between them. This entry belongs to a study of identical twins. Overall study results and limits: Conclusions leaned on cross-sectional statistical analysis and did not track the same donors over time.

In addition, the sample was reused for a study of yellow fever vaccine responses in identical twins. That study adds: Twin vaccine T cell responses reportedly seemed partly convergent, partly personalized.

The rearrangement links TRBV24-1 to TRBJ2-5; TRBD1 might be the D (6 bases). The TCR was taken from a woman between 18 and 29 years old in good health. The material sequenced was CD4+ T cells sorted from blood. CDR3 coding DNA: TGTGCCACCAGTGACCCCGACAGGAATCAAGAGACCCAGTACTTC. Translated, it gives CATSDPDRNQETQYF.